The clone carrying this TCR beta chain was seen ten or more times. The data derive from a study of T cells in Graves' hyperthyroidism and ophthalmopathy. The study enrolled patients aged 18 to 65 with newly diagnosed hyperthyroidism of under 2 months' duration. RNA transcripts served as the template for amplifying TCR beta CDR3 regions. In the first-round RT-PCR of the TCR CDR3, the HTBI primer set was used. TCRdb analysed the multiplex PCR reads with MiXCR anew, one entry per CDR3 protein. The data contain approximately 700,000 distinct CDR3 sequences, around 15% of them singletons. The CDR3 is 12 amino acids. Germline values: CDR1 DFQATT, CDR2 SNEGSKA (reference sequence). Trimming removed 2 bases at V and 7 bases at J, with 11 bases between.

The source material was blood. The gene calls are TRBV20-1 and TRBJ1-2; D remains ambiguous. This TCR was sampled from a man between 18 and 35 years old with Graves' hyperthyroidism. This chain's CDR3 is CSARNRGSGYTF. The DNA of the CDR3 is TGCAGTGCTAGAAACCGAGGTAGTGGCTACACCTTC.